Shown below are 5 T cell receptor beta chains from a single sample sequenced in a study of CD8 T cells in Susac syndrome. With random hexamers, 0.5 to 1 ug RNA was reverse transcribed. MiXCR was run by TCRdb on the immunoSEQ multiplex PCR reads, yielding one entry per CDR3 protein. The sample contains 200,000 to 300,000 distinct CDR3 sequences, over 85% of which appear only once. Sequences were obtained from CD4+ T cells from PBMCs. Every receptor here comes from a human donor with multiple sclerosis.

The CDR3 nucleotides read TGTGCCATCAGTGACTTGACTAGCGGGAGGGCCCGCAATGAGCAGTTCTTC. It codes for CAISDLTSGRARNEQFF. This rearrangement joins TRBV10-3 to TRBJ2-1, with 14 nucleotides matching TRBD2. After removal of 3 bases from V and 6 bases from J, the junction contained 7 bases not matched to a gene. Germline assignment: CDR1 ENHRY and CDR2 SYGVKD. CDR3 size: 17 residues.

As DNA, the CDR3 is TGTGCCAGCAGCGGGGACAGGGTTGGCTACACCTTC. This gives the protein CASSGDRVGYTF. The rearrangement links TRBV5-6 to TRBJ1-2, with 9 bases lining up with TRBD1. The CDR3 loop spans 12 amino acids. V shed 4 bases, J shed 7 bases, and the junction held 2 bases outside the gene matches. Looked up from germline, CDR1 is SGHDT and CDR2 is YYEEEE. The variable domain in full, completed from reference TRBV5-6 and TRBJ1-2, reads DAGVTQSPTHLIKTRGQQVTLRCSPKSGHDTVSWYQQALGQGPQFIFQYYEEEERQRGNFPDRFSGHQFPNYSSELNVNALLLGDSALYLCASSGDRVGYTFGSGTRLTVV.

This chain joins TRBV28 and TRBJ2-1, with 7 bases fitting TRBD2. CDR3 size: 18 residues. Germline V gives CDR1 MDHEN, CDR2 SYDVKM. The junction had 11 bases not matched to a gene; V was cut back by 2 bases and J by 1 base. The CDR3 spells CASSLNPPLGGSYNEQFF. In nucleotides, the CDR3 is TGTGCCAGCAGTTTAAACCCGCCTTTGGGAGGGTCCTACAATGAGCAGTTCTTC.

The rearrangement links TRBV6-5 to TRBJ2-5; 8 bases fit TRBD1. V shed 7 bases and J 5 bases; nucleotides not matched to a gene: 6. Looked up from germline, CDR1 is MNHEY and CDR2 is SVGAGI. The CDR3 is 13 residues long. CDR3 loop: CASMRTGLETQYF. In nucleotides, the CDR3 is TGTGCCAGCATGAGGACAGGGCTGGAGACCCAGTACTTC.

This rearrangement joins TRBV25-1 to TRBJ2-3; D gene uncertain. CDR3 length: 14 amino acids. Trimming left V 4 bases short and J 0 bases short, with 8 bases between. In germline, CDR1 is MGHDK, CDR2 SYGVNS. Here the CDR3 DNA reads TGTGCCAGCAGTGGGCGGACGAGCACAGATACGCAGTATTTT. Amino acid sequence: CASSGRTSTDTQYF.